This TCR beta chain was sequenced for a study of cytomegalovirus exposure and HLA in healthy donors. Study-level points and caveats: In most subjects, TCR beta sequences reportedly gave accurate predictions of HLA-A and HLA-B alleles. A classifier reportedly called cytomegalovirus status with high sensitivity and specificity. Among TCR beta chains of equal frequency, HLA-associated ones were more clonally expanded in a later analysis. A later analysis appeared to link common viral pathogens to several of the most significant clusters.

Per the germline V gene, CDR1 is LGHNA and CDR2 is YNFKEQ. V lost 1 base and J lost 2, with 9 bases in between. The CDR3 is 14 residues long. Both 60 Vbeta primers and 13 Jbeta primers went into the PCR. TCRdb keeps only in-frame clones here, not all; method: immunoSEQ multiplex PCR. The sample has some 60,000 clones; about four fifths are singletons. About this clone itself: Its cognate antigen is unknown.

The clonotype comes from a middle-aged woman in good health and CMV-seronegative. This chain uses TRBV4-2 with TRBJ2-7; TRBD2 might be the D (5 bases). Source material: PBMCs. The CDR3 bases are TGTGCCAGCAGCCAAGGACTTAGCGCCTACGAGCAGTACTTC. This codes for CASSQGLSAYEQYF.